This TCR beta chain originates from a study of T cells in tumors after PD-1 blockade. Across the whole study: Patients received pembrolizumab 200 mg every 3 weeks or cemiplimab 350 mg every 2 weeks.

Sequencing used immunoSEQ multiplex PCR; TCRdb keeps in-frame clones, though not all of them. The data show about 1,900 clones, roughly 70% seen once. The CDR3 has 19 residues. The ends lost 0 bases at V and 5 bases at J; junction bases unmatched: 9. Germline CDR1 KGHSH, CDR2 LQKENI. Time point described: second of two pre-therapy site-matched biopsies around 2 months apart. Genomic DNA template from tumor biopsies or peripheral blood, about 616 ng to 6,500 ng input. Notes on the study in general: Clonal replacement was seen across treatment, not between pre-treatment samples.

Of note for this clone: The antigen remains undetermined.

This TCR was sampled from a human donor with basal cell carcinoma. This material consisted of tumor tissue, taken before anti-PD-1 treatment. The chain recombines TRBV18 with TRBJ2-3, with 15 bases that match TRBD2. The CDR3 coding sequence is TGTGCCAGCTCACCACCGAAAAAGTGGACTAGCGGGGGGGGAGATACGCAGTATTTT. It translates to CASSPPKKWTSGGGDTQYF. Full variable domain (remainder filled in from reference TRBV18 and TRBJ2-3): NAGVMQNPRHLVRRRGQEARLRCSPMKGHSHVYWYRQLPEEGLKFMVYLQKENIIDESGMPKERFSAEFPKEGPSILRIQQVVRGDSAAYFCASSPPKKWTSGGGDTQYFGPGTRLTVL.